This T cell receptor beta chain was recorded in a study of radiotherapy plus CTLA-4 blockade in lung cancer (dated by TCRdb to 2017 to 2018). The study in broad terms: Objective responses were observed in about 17% of enrolled patients, and disease control was achieved in less than 35%. What the study reported, not specific to this receptor: After treatment with radiotherapy and ipilimumab, TCR clones that originated in tumors expanded in peripheral blood. The strongest predictors of response, as reported, were early dynamic changes in blood T cell clones along with a rise in serum interferon-beta after radiation.

The junction shows trimming of 4 bases on V and 6 bases on J, and the gene matches do not reach 7 bases of it. The CDR1 and CDR2 encoded by the germline V gene are SGHRS and YFSETQ. The CDR3 starts with the cysteine, ends with the phenylalanine, and has 14 residues. The kept DNA is CDR3 alone, 42 bases in frame from the first base. Libraries came from the immunoSEQ multiplex PCR assay. The table was pulled from immuneACCESS by TCRdb, which kept in-frame rearrangements only. Such tables lose some clones; where checked, under half of the loss comes from unresolved V genes, and the rest has no known cause. This sample has some 40,000 clones in its table, and approximately 77% of those were observed once. The ten largest account for under 3% of the sample. Turning to this clone: Its antigen is currently not known. It has no much larger one-base neighbor in the sample; base qualities were not kept.

In this study, focal radiation therapy paired with CTLA-4 blockade (ipilimumab) was tested in patients who had chemo-refractory metastatic non-small-cell lung cancer. The sequencing here drew on peripheral blood, taken from a patient treated with radiotherapy plus ipilimumab. The source is a human donor with non-small cell lung cancer whose response to radiotherapy plus ipilimumab could not be evaluated. In this chain, TRBV5-1 is recombined with TRBJ2-3; the junction holds 8 bases that match TRBD1. The DNA reads TGCGCCAGCAGCCCAGGACAGGGCGGCGATACGCAGTATTTT. Its amino acids are CASSPGQGGDTQYF.